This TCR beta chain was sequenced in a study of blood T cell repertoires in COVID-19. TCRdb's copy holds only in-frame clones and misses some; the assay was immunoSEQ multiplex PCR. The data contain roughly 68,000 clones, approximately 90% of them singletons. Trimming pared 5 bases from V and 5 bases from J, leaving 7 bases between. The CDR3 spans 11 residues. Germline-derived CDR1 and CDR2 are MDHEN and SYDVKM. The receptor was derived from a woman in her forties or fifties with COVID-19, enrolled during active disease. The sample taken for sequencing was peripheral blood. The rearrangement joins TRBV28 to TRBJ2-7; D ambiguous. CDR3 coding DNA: TGTGCCAGCAGTACATTCCACGAGCAGTACTTC. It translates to CASSTFHEQYF.